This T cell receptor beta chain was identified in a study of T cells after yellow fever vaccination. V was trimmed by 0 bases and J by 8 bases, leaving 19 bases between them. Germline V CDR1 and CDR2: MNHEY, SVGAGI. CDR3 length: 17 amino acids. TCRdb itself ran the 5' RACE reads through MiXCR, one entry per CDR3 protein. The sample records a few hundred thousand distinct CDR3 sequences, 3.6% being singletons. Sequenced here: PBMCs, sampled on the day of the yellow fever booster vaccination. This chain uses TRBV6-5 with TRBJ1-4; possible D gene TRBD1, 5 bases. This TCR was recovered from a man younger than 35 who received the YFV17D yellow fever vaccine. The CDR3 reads CASSYSLGPQLMEKLFF. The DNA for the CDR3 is TGTGCCAGCAGTTACTCCCTGGGACCACAGTTGATGGAAAAACTGTTTTTT.